This entry features one T cell receptor (beta chain) sequence. The antigen this receptor binds is unknown. Base qualities were left out, and no much larger clone turns up one base away. TCR beta repertoires were profiled from peripheral blood of 10 to 15 young patients with multiple sclerosis to demonstrate the VDJtools post-analysis software. The multiple sclerosis patients were children and adolescents ranging in age from roughly 6 to 15 years. The data were taken from a study of post-analysis software for immune sequencing data (dated by TCRdb to 2014 to 2015). Turning to the overall study: Relapsing-remitting, secondary progressive and progressive-relapsing multiple sclerosis were recorded as disease courses, and subtype annotation was lacking for some patients. A subset of samples was prepared in parallel using single-end sample barcoding, then pooled and co-amplified after Illumina adapter ligation. The patient repertoires were compared against approximately twelve previously published healthy control repertoires obtained from donors aged 6 to 25 years. The paper's findings and limits, for the study overall: Strong co-clustering of samples prepared in the same batch was shown by direct clustering with F measure, prompting a batch-effect correction. Significantly lower normalized Chao1 diversity was found in multiple sclerosis patients than in controls, suggesting substantial peripheral T-cell clonal expansion. The multiple sclerosis patient group was slightly younger than the control group.

The receptor library was made with PCR. The instrument given in TCRdb is Illumina HiSeq 2500. To reduce PCR and sequencing biases, unique molecular identifiers were built into the TCR beta cDNA libraries. Some 500,000 cDNA molecules were obtained for every 1 to 10 million input T cells, so each molecule roughly corresponded to one T cell. Patient libraries were prepared and sequenced with the same protocol used for the earlier healthy control dataset. Samples belonging to the same batch were prepared together, multiplexed and sequenced on a shared HiSeq lane. Processing in the source paper ran as follows. Raw barcoded reads were processed with MIGEC, discarding single-read molecular identifier groups before consensus assembly and CDR3 extraction. Clonotype tables were post-analysed with VDJtools, normalizing diversity by down-sampling all datasets to the smallest sample size. Repertoire overlap clustering matched CDR3 amino acid but not nucleotide sequences to correct batch-related cross-sample contamination. The public reads were run again by TCRdb, first through fastp at Q25 and then through MiXCR, and only productive beta chains were kept. Rows are combined by CDR3 protein, so each entry shows the most common genes and DNA. TCRdb assigned the V and J calls; the authors' analysis was not used. Present in this sample are 600,000 to 700,000 distinct CDR3 sequences, 55% to 70% of which were seen just once. The ten top clones hold approximately 10% of the sample.

The sequence derives from a girl aged 2-9 years with multiple sclerosis. Sequencing was carried out using blood.

The nucleotide sequence reads as follows: TGTGCCAGCTCACCACCGGGAAGGGACGGCTACACCTTC. This codes for CASSPPGRDGYTF. The chain uses TRBV18 and TRBJ1-2, and perhaps TRBD1 as D gene, on 5 matching bases. As encoded in the germline V gene, CDR1 is KGHSH while CDR2 is LQKENI. The CDR3 numbers 13 residues from cysteine through phenylalanine. Left in the record is the CDR3 DNA by itself, 39 bases read in frame from the first base. At the junction V is shortened by 0 bases and J by 8 bases, with 10 bases in between.